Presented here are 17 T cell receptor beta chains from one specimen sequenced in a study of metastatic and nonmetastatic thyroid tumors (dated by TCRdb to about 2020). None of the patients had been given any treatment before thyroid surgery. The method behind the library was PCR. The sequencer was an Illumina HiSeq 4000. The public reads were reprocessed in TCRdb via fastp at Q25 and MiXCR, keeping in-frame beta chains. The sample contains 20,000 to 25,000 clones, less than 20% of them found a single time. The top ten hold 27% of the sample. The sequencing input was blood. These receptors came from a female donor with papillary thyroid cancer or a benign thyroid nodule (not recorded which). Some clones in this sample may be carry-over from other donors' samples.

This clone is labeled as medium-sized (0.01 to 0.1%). The CDR3, as DNA: TGTGCCAGCAGCCCCCGGACTAGCGGCTACGAGCAGTACTTC. It translates to CASSPRTSGYEQYF. The chain recombines TRBV28 with TRBJ2-7; TRBD2 agrees at 10 bases. The CDR3 totals 14 residues. Germline assignment: CDR1 MDHEN and CDR2 SYDVKM. The junction had 5 bases not matched to a gene; V was cut back by 6 bases and J by 3 bases.

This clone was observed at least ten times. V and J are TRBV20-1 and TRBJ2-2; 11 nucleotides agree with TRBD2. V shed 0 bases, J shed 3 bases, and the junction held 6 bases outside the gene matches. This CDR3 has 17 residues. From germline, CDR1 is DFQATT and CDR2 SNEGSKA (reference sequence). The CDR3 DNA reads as TGCAGTGCTAGAGATGTACTAGCGGGAGAAGACACCGGGGAGCTGTTTTTT. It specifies CSARDVLAGEDTGELFF.

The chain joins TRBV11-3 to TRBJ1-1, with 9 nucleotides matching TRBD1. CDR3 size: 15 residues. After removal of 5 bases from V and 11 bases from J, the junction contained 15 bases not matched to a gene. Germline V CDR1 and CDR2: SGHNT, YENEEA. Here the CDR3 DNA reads TGTGCCAGCAGCACAAGAGGGGGACAGGGATATGAGGCTTTCTTT. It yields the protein CASSTRGGQGYEAFF. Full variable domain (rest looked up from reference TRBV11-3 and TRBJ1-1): EAGVVQSPRYKIIEKKQPVAFWCNPISGHNTLYWYLQNLGQGPELLIRYENEEAVDDSQLPKDRFSAERLKGVDSTLKIQPAELGDSAVYLCASSTRGGQGYEAFFGQGTRLTVV.

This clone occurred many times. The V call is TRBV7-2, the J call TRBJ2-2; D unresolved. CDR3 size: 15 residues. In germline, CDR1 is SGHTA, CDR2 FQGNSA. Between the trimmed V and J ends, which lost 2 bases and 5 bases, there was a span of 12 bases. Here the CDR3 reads CASSLLSPQTGELFF. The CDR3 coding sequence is TGTGCCAGCAGCTTATTGTCACCGCAAACCGGGGAGCTGTTTTTT.

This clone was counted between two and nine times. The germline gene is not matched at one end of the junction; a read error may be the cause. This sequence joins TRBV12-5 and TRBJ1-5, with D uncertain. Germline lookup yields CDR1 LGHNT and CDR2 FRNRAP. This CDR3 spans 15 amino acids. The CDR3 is CASGHGLLGNQPQHF. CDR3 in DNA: TGTGCTAGTGGCCATGGGCTGTTGGGCAACCAGCCCCAGCATTTT.

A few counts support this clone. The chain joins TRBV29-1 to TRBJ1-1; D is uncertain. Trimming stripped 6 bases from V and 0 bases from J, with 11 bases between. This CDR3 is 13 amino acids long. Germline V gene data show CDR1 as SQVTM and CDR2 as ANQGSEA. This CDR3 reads CSVSSAMNTEAFF. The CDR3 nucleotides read TGCAGCGTCTCTTCTGCAATGAACACTGAAGCTTTCTTT.

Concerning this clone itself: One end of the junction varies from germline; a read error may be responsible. CDR3 in amino acids: CSVARTGGNGQFF. The CDR3 bases are TGCAGCGTTGCACGGACAGGGGGCAATGGGCAGTTCTTC. The chain couples TRBV29-1 to TRBJ2-1; 11 bases fit TRBD1. Germline V lookup: CDR1 SQVTM, CDR2 ANQGSEA. The CDR3 runs 13 residues.

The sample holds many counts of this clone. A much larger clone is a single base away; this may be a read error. The CDR3 loop is CASSLDGVLGGTQYF. In nucleotides, the CDR3 is TGTGCCAGCAGCTTAGATGGGGTTCTAGGGGGTACGCAGTATTTT. The chain couples TRBV11-2 to TRBJ2-3; perhaps TRBD1 as D (6 bases). This CDR3 has 15 residues. CDR1 is SGHAT and CDR2 is FQNNGV in the germline V gene. V lost 0 bases, J lost 8 bases, and 15 bases lay in between.

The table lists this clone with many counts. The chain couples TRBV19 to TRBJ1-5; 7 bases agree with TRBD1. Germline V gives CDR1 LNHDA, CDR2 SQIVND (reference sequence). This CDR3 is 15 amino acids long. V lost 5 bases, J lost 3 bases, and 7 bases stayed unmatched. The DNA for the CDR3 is TGTGCCAGTAGTTACACAGGGGATAACAATCAGCCCCAGCATTTT. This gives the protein CASSYTGDNNQPQHF. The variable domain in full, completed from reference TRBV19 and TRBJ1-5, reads DGGITQSPKYLFRKEGQNVTLSCEQNLNHDAMYWYRQDPGQGLRLIYYSQIVNDFQKGDIAEGYSVSREKKESFPLTVTSAQKNPTAFYLCASSYTGDNNQPQHFGDGTRLSIL.

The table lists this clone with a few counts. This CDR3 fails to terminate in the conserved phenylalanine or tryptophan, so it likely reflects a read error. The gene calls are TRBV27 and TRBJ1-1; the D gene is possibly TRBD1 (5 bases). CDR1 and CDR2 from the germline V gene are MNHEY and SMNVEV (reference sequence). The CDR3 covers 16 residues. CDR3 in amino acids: CASSLSGRNMNSEAFL. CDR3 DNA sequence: TGTGCCAGCAGTTTATCGGGACGGAATATGAACAGTGAAGCTTTCTTA.

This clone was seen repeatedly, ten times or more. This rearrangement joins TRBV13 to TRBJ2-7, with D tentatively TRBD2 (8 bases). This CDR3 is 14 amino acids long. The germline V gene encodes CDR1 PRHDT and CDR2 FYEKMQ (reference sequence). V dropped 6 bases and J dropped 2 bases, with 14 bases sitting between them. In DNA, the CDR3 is TGTGCCAGCAGTTTTAGCGGGACAGCCTACGAGCAGTACTTC. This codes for CASSFSGTAYEQYF.

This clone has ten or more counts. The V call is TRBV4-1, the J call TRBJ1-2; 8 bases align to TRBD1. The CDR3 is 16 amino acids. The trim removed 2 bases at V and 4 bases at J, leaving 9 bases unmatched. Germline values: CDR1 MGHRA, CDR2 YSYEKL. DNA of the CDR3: TGCGCCAGCAGCCAACCGACAGGGGCCCGTCGCTATGGCTACACCTTC. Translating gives CASSQPTGARRYGYTF.

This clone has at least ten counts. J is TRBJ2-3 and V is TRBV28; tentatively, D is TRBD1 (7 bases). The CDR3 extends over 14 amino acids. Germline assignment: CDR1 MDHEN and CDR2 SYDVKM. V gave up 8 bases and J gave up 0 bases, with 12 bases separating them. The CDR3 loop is CASVAGGSTDTQYF. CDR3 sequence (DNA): TGTGCCAGCGTAGCAGGGGGGAGCACAGATACGCAGTATTTT.

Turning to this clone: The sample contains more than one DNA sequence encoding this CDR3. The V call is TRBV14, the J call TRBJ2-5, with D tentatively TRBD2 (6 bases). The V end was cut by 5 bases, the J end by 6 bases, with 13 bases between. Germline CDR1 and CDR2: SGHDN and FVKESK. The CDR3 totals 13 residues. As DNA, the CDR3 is TGTGCCAGCAGCTTCGGGGGAGGCAAGACCCAGTACTTC. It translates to CASSFGGGKTQYF.

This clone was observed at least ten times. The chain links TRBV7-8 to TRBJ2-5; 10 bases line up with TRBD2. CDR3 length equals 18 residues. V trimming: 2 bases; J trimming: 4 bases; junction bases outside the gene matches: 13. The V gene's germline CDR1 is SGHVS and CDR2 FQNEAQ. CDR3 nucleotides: TGTGCCAGCAGCTTAATGGTGTCAGCGGGGGGGCCCTCAGAGACCCAGTACTTC. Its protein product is CASSLMVSAGGPSETQYF.

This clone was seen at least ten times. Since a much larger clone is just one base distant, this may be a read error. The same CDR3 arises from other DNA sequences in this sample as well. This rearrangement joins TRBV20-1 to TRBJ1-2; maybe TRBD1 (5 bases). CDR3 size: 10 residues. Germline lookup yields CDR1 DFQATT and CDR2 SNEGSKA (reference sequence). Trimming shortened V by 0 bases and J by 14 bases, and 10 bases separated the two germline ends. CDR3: CSARDRGYTF. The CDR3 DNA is TGCAGTGCTAGAGATAGGGGATATACCTTC.

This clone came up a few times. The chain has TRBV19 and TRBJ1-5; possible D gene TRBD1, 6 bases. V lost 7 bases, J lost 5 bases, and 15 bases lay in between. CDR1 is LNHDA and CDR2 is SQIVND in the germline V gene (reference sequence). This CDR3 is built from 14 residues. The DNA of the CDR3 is TGTGCCAGTATGAGGCAGGGGCCGGATCAGCCCCAGCATTTT. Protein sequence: CASMRQGPDQPQHF.